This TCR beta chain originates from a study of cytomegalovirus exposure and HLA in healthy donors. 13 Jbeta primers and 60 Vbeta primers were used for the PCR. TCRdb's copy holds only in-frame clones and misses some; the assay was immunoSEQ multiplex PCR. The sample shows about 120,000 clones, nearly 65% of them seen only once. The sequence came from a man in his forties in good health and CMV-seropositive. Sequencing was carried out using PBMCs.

The CDR3 loop reads CASRGGLAGPDTQYF. In DNA, the CDR3 is TGCGCCAGCAGGGGGGGACTAGCGGGCCCAGATACGCAGTATTTT. This rearrangement joins TRBV10-2 to TRBJ2-3, with TRBD2 matching over 12 bases. CDR1 and CDR2 from the germline V gene are WSHSY and SAAADI. Losses at the gene ends were 6 bases for V and 4 bases for J; bases not matched to a gene: 5. The CDR3 totals 15 residues.